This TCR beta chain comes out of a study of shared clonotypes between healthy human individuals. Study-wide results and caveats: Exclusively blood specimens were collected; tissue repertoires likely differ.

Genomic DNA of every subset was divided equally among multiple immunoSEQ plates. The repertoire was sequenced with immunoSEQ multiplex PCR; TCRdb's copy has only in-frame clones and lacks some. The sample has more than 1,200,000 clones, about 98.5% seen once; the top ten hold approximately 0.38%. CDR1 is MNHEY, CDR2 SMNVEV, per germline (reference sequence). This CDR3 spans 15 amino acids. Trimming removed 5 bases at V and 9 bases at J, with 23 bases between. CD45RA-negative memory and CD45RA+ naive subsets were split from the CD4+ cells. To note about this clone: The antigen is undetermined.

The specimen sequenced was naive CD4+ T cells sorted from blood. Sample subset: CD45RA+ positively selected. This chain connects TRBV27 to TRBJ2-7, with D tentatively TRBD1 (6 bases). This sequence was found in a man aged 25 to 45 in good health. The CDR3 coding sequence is TGTGCCAGCAGTCCAGAAACAGGGACCCTACGATCGCAGTACTTC. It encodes CASSPETGTLRSQYF.